Only a few counts were recorded for the clone carrying this T cell receptor (beta chain). The CDR3 runs 10 residues. V was pared by 1 base and J by 15 bases, with 10 bases between. CDR1 is DFQATT, CDR2 SNEGSKA, per germline (reference sequence). The sample belongs to a study of cytomegalovirus exposure and HLA in healthy donors. Overall study context: Previous work identified roughly 120 million unique TCR beta sequences from roughly 170 million T cells.

PCR amplification relied on 60 Vbeta primers (plus 13 Jbeta primers). Measured with immunoSEQ multiplex PCR; TCRdb has only the in-frame clones, and not every one. This table holds 50,000 to 70,000 clones, about three quarters found once. The chain carries TRBV20-1 and TRBJ2-1; unclear D gene. The clonotype comes from a female donor in good health and CMV-seronegative. The sample was PBMCs. CDR3 bases: TGCAGTGCTAGAGGGCACAAACCGTTCTTC. Its translation: CSARGHKPFF.